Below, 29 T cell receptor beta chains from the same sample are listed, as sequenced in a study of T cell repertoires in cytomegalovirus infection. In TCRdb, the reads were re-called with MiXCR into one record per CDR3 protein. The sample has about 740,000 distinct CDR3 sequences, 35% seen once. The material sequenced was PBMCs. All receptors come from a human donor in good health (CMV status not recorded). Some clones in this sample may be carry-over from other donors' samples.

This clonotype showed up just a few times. The DNA of the CDR3 is TGTGCCAGCAGCCCCTCGATGGGACAGGGTTCAGATACGCAGTATTTT. Protein sequence: CASSPSMGQGSDTQYF. This chain uses TRBV7-9 with TRBJ2-3; 9 bases line up with TRBD1. Trimming took 5 bases from V and 4 from J; bases not matched to a gene: 10. The V gene's germline CDR1 is SEHNR and CDR2 FQNEAQ (reference sequence). The CDR3 has 16 residues. Looking up the rest from reference TRBV7-9 and TRBJ2-3 gives the full variable domain: DTGVSQNPRHKITKRGQNVTFRCDPISEHNRLYWYRQTLGQGPEFLTYFQNEAQLEKSRLLSDRFSAERPKGSFSTLEIQRTEQGDSAMYLCASSPSMGQGSDTQYFGPGTRLTVL.

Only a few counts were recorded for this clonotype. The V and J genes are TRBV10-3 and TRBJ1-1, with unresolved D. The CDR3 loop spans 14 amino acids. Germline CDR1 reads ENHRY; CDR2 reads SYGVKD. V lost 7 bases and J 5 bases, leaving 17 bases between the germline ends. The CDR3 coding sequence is TGTGCCATCATGGCGACGGCCCTCGGGACTGAAGCTTTCTTT. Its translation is CAIMATALGTEAFF.

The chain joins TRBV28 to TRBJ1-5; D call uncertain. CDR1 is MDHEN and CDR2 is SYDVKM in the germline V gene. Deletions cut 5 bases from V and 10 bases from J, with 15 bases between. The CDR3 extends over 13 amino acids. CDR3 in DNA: TGTGCCAGCAGTCCCCGAGTAAGACAACCCCAGCATTTT. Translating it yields CASSPRVRQPQHF.

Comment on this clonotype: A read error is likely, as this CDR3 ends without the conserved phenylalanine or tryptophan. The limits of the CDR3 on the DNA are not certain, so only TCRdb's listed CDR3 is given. The CDR3 reads CASSLARGSYNEQLL. V usage is TRBV7-2 and J usage is TRBJ2-1; the tabulated D call, TRBD1, remains unverified against the DNA. Germline CDR1 is SGHTA and CDR2 is FQGNSA. Including both end residues, the CDR3 is 15 amino acids long.

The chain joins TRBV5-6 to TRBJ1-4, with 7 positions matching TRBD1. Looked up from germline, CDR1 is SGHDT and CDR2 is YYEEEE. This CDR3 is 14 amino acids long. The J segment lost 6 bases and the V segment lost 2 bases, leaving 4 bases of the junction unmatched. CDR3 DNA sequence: TGTGCCAGCAGCTTACAGGGGTGGGATGAAAAACTGTTTTTT. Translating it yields CASSLQGWDEKLFF.

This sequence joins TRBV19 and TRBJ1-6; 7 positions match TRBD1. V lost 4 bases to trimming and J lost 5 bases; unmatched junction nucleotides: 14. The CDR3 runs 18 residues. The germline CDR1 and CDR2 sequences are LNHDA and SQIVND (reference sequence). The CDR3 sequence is CASSKIQTTGYHNSPLHF. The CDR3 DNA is TGTGCCAGTAGTAAAATCCAGACGACAGGGTATCATAATTCACCCCTCCACTTT.

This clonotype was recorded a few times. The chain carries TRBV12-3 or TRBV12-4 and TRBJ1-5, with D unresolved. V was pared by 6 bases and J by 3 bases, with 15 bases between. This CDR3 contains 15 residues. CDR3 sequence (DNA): TGTGCCAGCAGAATTGGAGCGCAGATCAATCAGCCCCAGCATTTT. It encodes CASRIGAQINQPQHF.

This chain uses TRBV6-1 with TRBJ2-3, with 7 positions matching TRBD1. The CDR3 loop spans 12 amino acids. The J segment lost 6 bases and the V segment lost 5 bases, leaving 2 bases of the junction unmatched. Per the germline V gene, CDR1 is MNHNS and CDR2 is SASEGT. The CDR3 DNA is TGTGCCAGCAGTCAACAGGGGGATACGCAGTATTTT. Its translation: CASSQQGDTQYF.

CDR3 sequence (DNA): TGTGCCAGCAGCTCCAACCTAAACGGTCTAGCGGGAGCTCGCAATGAGCAGTTCTTC. This encodes CASSSNLNGLAGARNEQFF. The chain links TRBV7-2 to TRBJ2-1; 10 bases align to TRBD2. The germline V gene encodes CDR1 SGHTA and CDR2 FQGNSA. The CDR3 length is 19 residues. J was trimmed by 6 bases and V by 4 bases; bases with no gene match: 18.

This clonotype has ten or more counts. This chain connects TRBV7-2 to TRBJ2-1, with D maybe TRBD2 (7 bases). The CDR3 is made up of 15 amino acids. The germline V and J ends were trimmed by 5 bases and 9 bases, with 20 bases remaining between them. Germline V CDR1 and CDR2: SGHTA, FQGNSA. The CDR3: CASSREGGGPGEQFF. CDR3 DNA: TGTGCCAGCAGCCGAGAAGGGGGAGGGCCGGGTGAGCAGTTCTTC.

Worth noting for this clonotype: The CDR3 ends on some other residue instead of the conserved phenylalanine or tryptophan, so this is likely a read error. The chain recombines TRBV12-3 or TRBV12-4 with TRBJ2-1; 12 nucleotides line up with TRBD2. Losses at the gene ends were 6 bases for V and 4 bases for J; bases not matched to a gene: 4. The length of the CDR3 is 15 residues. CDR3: CASRTGTSGYNEQFL. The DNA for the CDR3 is TGTGCCAGCAGGACCGGGACTAGCGGGTACAATGAGCAGTTCTTA.

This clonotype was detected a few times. CDR3 in amino acids: CASSLDRDLRNSPLHF. The CDR3 nucleotides read TGTGCCAGCAGCTTAGACCGGGACCTACGGAATTCACCCCTCCACTTT. The chain couples TRBV7-9 to TRBJ1-6; possible D gene TRBD1, 5 bases. Looked up from germline, CDR1 is SEHNR and CDR2 is FQNEAQ (reference sequence). Trimming shortened V by 1 base and J by 7 bases, and 14 bases separated the two germline ends. CDR3 length: 16 residues. The entire variable domain, with the rest obtained from reference TRBV7-9 and TRBJ1-6, is as follows: DTGVSQNPRHKITKRGQNVTFRCDPISEHNRLYWYRQTLGQGPEFLTYFQNEAQLEKSRLLSDRFSAERPKGSFSTLEIQRTEQGDSAMYLCASSLDRDLRNSPLHFGNGTRLTVT.

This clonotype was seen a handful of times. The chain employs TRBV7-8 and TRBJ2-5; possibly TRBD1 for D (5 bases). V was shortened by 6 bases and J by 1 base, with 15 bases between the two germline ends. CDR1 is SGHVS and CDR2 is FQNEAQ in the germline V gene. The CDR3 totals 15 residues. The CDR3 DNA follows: TGTGCCAGCAGGCCCTCCTCAAGGGGCCAAGAGACCCAGTACTTC. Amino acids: CASRPSSRGQETQYF.

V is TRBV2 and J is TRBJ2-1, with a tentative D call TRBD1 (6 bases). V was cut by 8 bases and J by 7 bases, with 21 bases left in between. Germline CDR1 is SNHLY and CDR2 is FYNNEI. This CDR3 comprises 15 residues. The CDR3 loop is CASLRTGWGGNEQFF. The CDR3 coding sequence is TGTGCCAGCCTGCGAACAGGGTGGGGTGGAAATGAGCAGTTCTTC.

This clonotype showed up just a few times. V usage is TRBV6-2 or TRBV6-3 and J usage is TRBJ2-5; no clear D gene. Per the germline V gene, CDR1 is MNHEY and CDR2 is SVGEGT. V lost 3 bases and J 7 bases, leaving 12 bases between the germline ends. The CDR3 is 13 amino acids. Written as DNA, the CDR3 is TGTGCCAGCAGTTATTCTCACAGTCTGACCCAGTACTTC. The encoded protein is CASSYSHSLTQYF.

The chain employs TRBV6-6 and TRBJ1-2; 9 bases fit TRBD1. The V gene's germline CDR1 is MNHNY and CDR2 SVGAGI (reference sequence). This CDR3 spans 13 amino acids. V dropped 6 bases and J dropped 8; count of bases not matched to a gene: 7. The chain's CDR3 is CASSRDRARGYTF. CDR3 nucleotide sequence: TGTGCCAGCAGCCGGGACAGGGCCAGGGGCTACACCTTC.

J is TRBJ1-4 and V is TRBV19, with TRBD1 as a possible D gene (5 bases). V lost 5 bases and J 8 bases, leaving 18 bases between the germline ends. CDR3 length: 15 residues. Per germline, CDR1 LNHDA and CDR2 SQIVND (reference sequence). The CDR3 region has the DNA TGTGCCAGTAGTCCCGGACGGGGGGTGAGGGAAAAACTGTTTTTT. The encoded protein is CASSPGRGVREKLFF.

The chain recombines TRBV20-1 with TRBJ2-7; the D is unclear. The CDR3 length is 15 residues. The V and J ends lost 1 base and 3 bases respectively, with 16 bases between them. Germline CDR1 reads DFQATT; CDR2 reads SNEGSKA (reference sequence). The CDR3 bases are TGCAGTGCTAGAGGACTCTTCGGGCCGATCTACGAGCAGTACTTC. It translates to CSARGLFGPIYEQYF.

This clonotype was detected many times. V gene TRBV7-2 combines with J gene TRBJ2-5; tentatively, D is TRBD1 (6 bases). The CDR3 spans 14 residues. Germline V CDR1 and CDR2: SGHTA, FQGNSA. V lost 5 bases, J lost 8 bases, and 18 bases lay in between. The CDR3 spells CASSPRTEGRTQYF. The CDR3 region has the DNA TGTGCCAGCAGCCCCCGGACAGAAGGAAGAACCCAGTACTTC. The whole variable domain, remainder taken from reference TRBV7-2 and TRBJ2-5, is GAGVSQSPSNKVTEKGKDVELRCDPISGHTALYWYRQSLGQGLEFLIYFQGNSAPDKSGLPSDRFSAERTGGSVSTLTIQRTQQEDSAVYLCASSPRTEGRTQYFGPGTRLLVL.

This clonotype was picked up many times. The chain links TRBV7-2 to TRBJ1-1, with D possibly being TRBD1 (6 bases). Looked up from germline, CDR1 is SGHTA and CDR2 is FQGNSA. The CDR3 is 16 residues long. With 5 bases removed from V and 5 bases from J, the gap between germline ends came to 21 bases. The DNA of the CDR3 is TGTGCCAGCAGCGAAACCATTACAGGGAGGGGGACTGAAGCTTTCTTT. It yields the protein CASSETITGRGTEAFF.

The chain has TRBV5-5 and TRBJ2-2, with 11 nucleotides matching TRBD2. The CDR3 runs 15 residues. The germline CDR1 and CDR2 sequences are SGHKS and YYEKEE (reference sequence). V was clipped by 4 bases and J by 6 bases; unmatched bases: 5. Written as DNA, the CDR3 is TGTGCCAGCAGCCTTCTAGCGGGAGGAGCCGGGGAGCTGTTTTTT. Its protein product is CASSLLAGGAGELFF.

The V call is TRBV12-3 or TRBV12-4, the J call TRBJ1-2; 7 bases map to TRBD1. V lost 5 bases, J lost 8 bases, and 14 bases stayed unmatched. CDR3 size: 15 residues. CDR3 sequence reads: CASSLRDRGSGGYTF. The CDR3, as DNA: TGTGCCAGCAGTCTCCGGGACAGAGGATCCGGGGGCTACACCTTC.

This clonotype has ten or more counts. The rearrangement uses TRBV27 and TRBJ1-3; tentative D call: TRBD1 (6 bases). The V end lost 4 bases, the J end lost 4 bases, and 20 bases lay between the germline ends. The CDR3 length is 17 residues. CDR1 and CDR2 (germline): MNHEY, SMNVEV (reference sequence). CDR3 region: CASSSMSRGRRGNTIYF. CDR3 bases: TGTGCCAGCAGTTCCATGAGCAGGGGCCGGAGAGGAAACACCATATATTTT.

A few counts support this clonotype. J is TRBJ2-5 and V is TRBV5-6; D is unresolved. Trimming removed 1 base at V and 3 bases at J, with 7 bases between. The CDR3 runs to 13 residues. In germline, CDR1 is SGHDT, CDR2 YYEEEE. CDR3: CASSLRRKETQYF. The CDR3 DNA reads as TGTGCCAGCAGCTTGCGCCGAAAAGAGACCCAGTACTTC.

The CDR3 DNA follows: TGCAGTGCTCGGACGGAGAGCAATCAGCCCCAGCATTTT. It encodes CSARTESNQPQHF. The rearrangement uses TRBV20-1 and TRBJ1-5, with unresolved D. Per germline, CDR1 DFQATT and CDR2 SNEGSKA (reference sequence). There are 13 residues in the CDR3. Trimming cost V 5 bases and J 1 base, with 9 bases left between them.

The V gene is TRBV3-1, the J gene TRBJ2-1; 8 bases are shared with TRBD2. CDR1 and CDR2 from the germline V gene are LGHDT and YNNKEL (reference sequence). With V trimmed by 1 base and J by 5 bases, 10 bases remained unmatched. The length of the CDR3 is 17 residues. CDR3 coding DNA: TGTGCCAGCAGCCAAGGTAATCTCGGAGCGGGGGACAATGAGCAGTTCTTC. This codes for CASSQGNLGAGDNEQFF.

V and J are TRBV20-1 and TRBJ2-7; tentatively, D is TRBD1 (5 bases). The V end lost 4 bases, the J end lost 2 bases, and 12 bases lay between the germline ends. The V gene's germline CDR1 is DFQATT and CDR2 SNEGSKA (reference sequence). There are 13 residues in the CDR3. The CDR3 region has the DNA TGCAGTGCTACTAGGACAAACCCCTACGAGCAGTACTTC. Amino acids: CSATRTNPYEQYF.

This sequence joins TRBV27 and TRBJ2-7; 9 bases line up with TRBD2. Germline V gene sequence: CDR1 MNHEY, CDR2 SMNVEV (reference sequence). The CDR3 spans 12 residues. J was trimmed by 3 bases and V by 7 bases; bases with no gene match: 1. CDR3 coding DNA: TGTGCCAGCAAGCGGGGGGACTACGAGCAGTACTTC. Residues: CASKRGDYEQYF.

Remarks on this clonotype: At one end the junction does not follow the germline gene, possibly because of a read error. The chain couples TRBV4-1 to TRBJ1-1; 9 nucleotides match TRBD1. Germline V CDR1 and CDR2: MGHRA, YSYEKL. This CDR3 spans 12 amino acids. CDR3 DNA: TGTGCCAGCAACCTCGGGACAGGGGAAGCTTTCTTT. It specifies CASNLGTGEAFF.